The 19 T cell receptor beta chains listed next were all sequenced from one sample in a study of neurological immune-mediated disorders. TCRdb called the 5' RACE reads again in MiXCR, with one record for every CDR3 protein. The sample comprises under 25,000 distinct CDR3 sequences, 2% to 3% of which are singletons, and about 5.5% rests with the top ten. The sequenced sample consisted of PBMCs. These receptors were collected from a woman between 18 and 29 years old with multiple sclerosis.

This clonotype showed up many times. In DNA, the CDR3 is TGTGCCAGCAGTACTCAGGGGGCTGGGCCCCAGCATTTT. It encodes CASSTQGAGPQHF. The J gene is TRBJ1-5, the V gene TRBV12-3 or TRBV12-4; 8 positions agree with TRBD1. Losses at the gene ends were 5 bases for V and 9 bases for J; bases not matched to a gene: 6. CDR3 size: 13 residues.

The gene calls are TRBV20-1 and TRBJ2-3, with 12 bases fitting TRBD2. The CDR3 has 14 amino acids. Trimming at V came to 6 bases and at J to 5 bases, leaving 6 bases not matched to a gene. Germline CDR1 is DFQATT and CDR2 is SNEGSKA (reference sequence). CDR3 region: CSALAGGPIDTQYF. CDR3 bases: TGCAGTGCCCTAGCGGGAGGGCCGATAGATACGCAGTATTTT.

The sample holds many counts of this clonotype. The rearrangement joins TRBV11-2 to TRBJ1-2, with unresolved D. Germline CDR1 reads SGHAT; CDR2 reads FQNNGV. The CDR3 has 12 residues. Trimming took off 4 bases at V and 5 bases at J, with 8 bases between the two ends. The CDR3 loop is CASSSTAYGYTF. CDR3 coding DNA: TGTGCCAGCAGCTCTACGGCTTATGGCTACACCTTC.

In this sample, this clonotype turned up many times. V is TRBV11-2 and J is TRBJ2-1; 9 positions match TRBD1. Germline V gene sequence: CDR1 SGHAT, CDR2 FQNNGV. CDR3 size: 15 residues. The ends lost 5 bases at V and 7 bases at J; junction bases unmatched: 9. CDR3 nucleotides: TGTGCCAGCAGCCCAAGGACAGGGGCGGGTAATGAGCAGTTCTTC. Amino acid sequence: CASSPRTGAGNEQFF.

This clonotype was observed at least ten times. The chain couples TRBV7-6 to TRBJ1-5; no clear D gene. Germline V lookup: CDR1 SGHVS, CDR2 FNYEAQ. Trimming took 5 bases from V and 2 from J, leaving 13 bases between them. This CDR3 has 15 residues. The CDR3 protein is CASSQDPEGNQPQHF. CDR3 nucleotides: TGTGCCAGCAGCCAAGACCCGGAGGGCAATCAGCCCCAGCATTTT.

This clonotype was counted ten times or more. The genes are TRBV11-3 and TRBJ1-1, with a tentative D call TRBD1 (5 bases). V was trimmed by 3 bases and J by 6 bases, leaving 23 bases between them. This CDR3 has 17 amino acids. Germline CDR1 reads SGHNT; CDR2 reads YENEEA. This chain's CDR3 is CASSLRRGQTGTAEAFF. In DNA form, the CDR3 reads TGTGCCAGCAGCTTGAGGAGGGGTCAGACGGGGACGGCTGAAGCTTTCTTT.

Ten or more counts support this clonotype. V and J are TRBV25-1 and TRBJ1-5; TRBD1 might be the D (6 bases). This CDR3 has 14 amino acids. Trimming took off 3 bases at V and 7 bases at J, with 13 bases between the two ends. Germline CDR1 is MGHDK and CDR2 is SYGVNS. The CDR3 spells CASSDLGGGQPQHF. CDR3 in DNA: TGTGCCAGCAGTGATCTAGGGGGAGGGCAGCCCCAGCATTTT.

At least ten counts were recorded for this clonotype. V is TRBV6-1 and J is TRBJ2-1; 8 bases are a match to TRBD2. The CDR3 is 13 amino acids. Germline assignment: CDR1 MNHNS and CDR2 SASEGT. The V gene end was trimmed by 5 bases and the J gene end by 8 bases; junction bases not matched to a gene: 5. The CDR3 bases are TGTGCCAGCAGTAAACTCGGGAGGGATGAGCAGTTCTTC. Translation gives CASSKLGRDEQFF.

This clonotype occurred many times. The chain has TRBV7-2 and TRBJ2-2; the D is unclear. The CDR3 totals 12 residues. Germline loops: CDR1 SGHTA, CDR2 FQGNSA. V was clipped by 5 bases and J by 8 bases, with 9 bases between them. The DNA of the CDR3 is TGTGCCAGCAGCCTTTTCGGGGGGGAGCTGTTTTTT. Amino acid sequence: CASSLFGGELFF.

This clonotype was detected ten times or more. The chain combines TRBV5-1 with TRBJ2-7; the match to TRBD1 covers 8 bases. This CDR3 is built from 15 residues. After removal of 4 bases from V and 0 bases from J, the junction contained 6 bases not matched to a gene. Germline V gene lookup returns CDR1 SGHRS and CDR2 YFSETQ. This CDR3 reads CASSRGQVTSYEQYF. The CDR3 DNA sequence: TGCGCCAGCAGCCGGGGACAGGTGACCTCCTACGAGCAGTACTTC.

This clonotype appeared many times. This chain uses TRBV6-1 with TRBJ2-3; D remains ambiguous. The length of the CDR3 is 13 residues. Trimming took off 7 bases at V and 1 base at J, with 9 bases between the two ends. The germline V gene encodes CDR1 MNHNS and CDR2 SASEGT. This CDR3 reads CASNWQGTDTQYF. The CDR3 DNA reads TGTGCCAGCAATTGGCAGGGCACAGATACGCAGTATTTT.

The table lists this clonotype with many counts. The chain combines TRBV29-1 with TRBJ2-3, with D unresolved. CDR1 is SQVTM, CDR2 ANQGSEA, per germline. The CDR3 covers 11 residues. V was trimmed by 4 bases and J by 11 bases, leaving 13 bases between them. This chain's CDR3 is CSVAPTNGQYF. Here the CDR3 DNA reads TGCAGCGTTGCTCCAACAAACGGGCAGTATTTT.

This clonotype was detected ten times or more. V gene TRBV20-1 combines with J gene TRBJ2-3, with 9 bases aligning to TRBD1. Germline trimming cut 0 bases from V and 5 bases from J; bases unmatched to any gene: 6. Germline assignment: CDR1 DFQATT and CDR2 SNEGSKA (reference sequence). The CDR3 covers 15 residues. CDR3 sequence (DNA): TGCAGTGCTAGAGATCAGGGGACAGGGATAGATACGCAGTATTTT. Encoded protein: CSARDQGTGIDTQYF.

This clonotype was counted at least ten times. This chain uses TRBV14 with TRBJ1-2; 7 positions match TRBD1. Germline CDR1 SGHDN, CDR2 FVKESK. This CDR3 comprises 13 residues. V shed 3 bases and J 4 bases; nucleotides not matched to a gene: 2. As DNA, the CDR3 is TGTGCCAGCAGCCAGGGGACAGTCTATGGCTACACCTTC. Protein: CASSQGTVYGYTF. Variable domain in full (rest from reference TRBV14 and TRBJ1-2): EAGVTQFPSHSVIEKGQTVTLRCDPISGHDNLYWYRRVMGKEIKFLLHFVKESKQDESGMPNNRFLAERTGGTYSTLKVQPAELEDSGVYFCASSQGTVYGYTFGSGTRLTVV.

This clonotype appeared many times. The chain carries TRBV7-9 and TRBJ1-2; a weak D match, TRBD1 (6 bases). From germline, CDR1 is SEHNR and CDR2 FQNEAQ (reference sequence). The ends were cut back, 1 base at V and 7 bases at J, with 16 bases in the middle. CDR3 size: 15 residues. For the CDR3, the DNA is TGTGCCAGCAGCTTAGTGGGACACGTTCTTGGTGGCTACACCTTC. Its translation: CASSLVGHVLGGYTF.

This clonotype was seen at least ten times. The chain uses TRBV3-1 and TRBJ1-1; D remains ambiguous. The CDR3 covers 14 residues. The V gene lost 0 bases and the J gene lost 5 bases, with 10 bases spanning the gap. CDR1 is LGHDT, CDR2 YNNKEL, per germline (reference sequence). The CDR3 loop is CASSQDPSITEAFF. In DNA, the CDR3 is TGTGCCAGCAGCCAAGATCCGTCAATAACTGAAGCTTTCTTT.

This clonotype has a count of ten or more. This CDR3 reads CASSYGTSGTDTQYF. CDR3 bases: TGTGCCAGCAGCTACGGGACTAGCGGCACAGATACGCAGTATTTT. The gene calls are TRBV7-6 and TRBJ2-3; 10 nucleotides line up with TRBD2. V lost 4 bases and J lost 1; bases outside the gene matches: 2. The CDR3 contains 15 residues. The V gene's germline CDR1 is SGHVS and CDR2 FNYEAQ.

CDR3 nucleotide sequence: TGTGCCAGCAGCTCCCGGCAGGGTCTTGAGCAGTTCTTC. This encodes CASSSRQGLEQFF. The chain employs TRBV7-2 and TRBJ2-1; tentatively, D is TRBD1 (5 bases). V was shortened by 4 bases and J by 9 bases, with 13 bases between the two germline ends. CDR1 SGHTA and CDR2 FQGNSA come from the germline V gene. CDR3 length: 13 amino acids.

This clonotype was seen repeatedly, ten times or more. This chain connects TRBV12-3 or TRBV12-4 to TRBJ2-1, with TRBD2 matching over 7 bases. CDR3 length: 14 amino acids. The J segment lost 5 bases and the V segment lost 7 bases, leaving 8 bases of the junction unmatched. CDR3: CASIQRGLDNEQFF. CDR3 sequence (DNA): TGTGCCAGCATCCAGCGGGGACTCGACAATGAGCAGTTCTTC.